The source of this T cell receptor beta chain is a study of T cell repertoires in cytomegalovirus infection. Study-wide context: Evidence of both CMV infection and a matching HLA type came from public TCR beta signatures.

The study, taken as a whole, reports: There were HLA-C-restricted CMV-specific TCR beta clonotypes dominating the ex vivo response. Carriage of CMV together with the relevant HLA was identifiable through cumulative public TCR beta family frequency.

Each CDR3 protein gets one entry after TCRdb re-called the reads with MiXCR. The sample records around 240,000 distinct CDR3 sequences, roughly 22% being singletons. V was pared by 6 bases and J by 6 bases, with 6 bases of the junction left unmatched. The CDR3 runs to 13 residues. CDR1 SEHNR and CDR2 FQNEAQ come from the germline V gene (reference sequence). This clonotype was seen only a few times. Antigen specificity is unknown. The sequenced sample consisted of CD8+ T cells from PBMCs. The TCR comes from a human donor in good health (CMV status not recorded). Some clones in this sample may be carry-over from other donors' samples. The chain uses TRBV7-9 and TRBJ2-7, with 9 nucleotides matching TRBD1. CDR3 amino acids: CASRDRGLGEQYF. The CDR3 DNA is TGTGCCAGCAGGGACAGGGGCTTAGGCGAGCAGTACTTC. The full variable domain, rest sourced from reference TRBV7-9 and TRBJ2-7, is DTGVSQNPRHKITKRGQNVTFRCDPISEHNRLYWYRQTLGQGPEFLTYFQNEAQLEKSRLLSDRFSAERPKGSFSTLEIQRTEQGDSAMYLCASRDRGLGEQYFGPGTRLTVT.